The 6 T cell receptor beta chains reported below all come from one sample, sequenced in a study of tumor-infiltrating lymphocytes in primary liver carcinoma. Taking about 18-32 mg of unsorted bulk tissue, the authors co-extracted RNA and DNA. From roughly 0.45 ug total RNA, TCR beta cDNA was generated with a primer in the constant region. Libraries for TCR beta were built through three nested multiplex PCR rounds, which together made up a slightly modified ARM-PCR procedure. A C-beta reverse primer and TRBV1-TRBV30 forward primers served in each of the first two PCR rounds, at about 10 cycles apiece. Each CDR3 protein gets one entry after TCRdb re-called the multiplex PCR reads with MiXCR. The sample records about 35,000 distinct CDR3 sequences, nearly 75% being singletons. The source material was liver tumor tissue from sampling region 4. Subset meaning: tumor region T4, right-lateral pole. All receptors come from a man aged 40-49 years with primary liver carcinoma and hepatitis B virus infection.

This clonotype was detected ten times or more. Just one base apart from a much larger clone, this may be a read error. The gene calls are TRBV7-9 and TRBJ2-2; D is possibly TRBD1 or TRBD2 (5 bases each). Trimming left V 5 bases short and J 8 bases short, with 12 bases between. Germline assignment: CDR1 SEHNR and CDR2 FQNEAQ (reference sequence). The CDR3 has 13 residues. CDR3 amino acids: CASSGRVAGELFF. CDR3 bases: TGTGCCAGCAGCGGCAGGGTAGCGGGGGAGCTGTTTTTT.

The chain has TRBV28 and TRBJ2-6; TRBD1 matches 7 bases. CDR1 is MDHEN, CDR2 SYDVKM, per germline. This CDR3 has 17 residues. V lost 6 bases to trimming and J lost 0 bases; unmatched junction nucleotides: 8. CDR3 nucleotide sequence: TGTGCCAGCAGCCGAGACCGGGACAGCTCTGGGGCCAACGTCCTGACTTTC. Its translation is CASSRDRDSSGANVLTF.

On this clonotype: This may be a read error: a much more frequent sequence differs by one nucleotide. This rearrangement joins TRBV28 to TRBJ2-5; D tentatively fits TRBD1 or TRBD2 (5 bases each). Deletions cut 8 bases from V and 7 bases from J, with 20 bases between. This CDR3 has 14 residues. Germline assignment: CDR1 MDHEN and CDR2 SYDVKM. The CDR3 DNA follows: TGTGCCAGCTCTTATACCGGGGCCCCAGGGACCCAGTACTTC. Translation gives CASSYTGAPGTQYF.

Relative to its sample, this clonotype is medium-sized (0.01 to 0.1%). The chain couples TRBV4-1 to TRBJ2-1; tentatively, D is TRBD1 or TRBD2 (5 bases each). The CDR3 extends over 15 amino acids. The germline gives CDR1 MGHRA, CDR2 YSYEKL. Trimming removed 0 bases at V and 11 bases at J, with 17 bases between. The CDR3 coding sequence is TGCGCCAGCAGCCAAGAAGGGACCGCGGGCCGGAAGCAGTTCTTC. Translated, it gives CASSQEGTAGRKQFF.

As for this clonotype: No conserved phenylalanine or tryptophan is present at the end of the CDR3, so a read error is the likely explanation. The DNA is left out, because the CDR3 cannot be placed on it with certainty; the CDR3 is given as TCRdb lists it. This chain joins TRBV28 and TRBJ2-7; the D call TRBD1 from the table was never checked on the DNA. The CDR3 length equals 13 residues, ends included. Germline V gene lookup returns CDR1 MDHEN and CDR2 SYDVKM. This CDR3 reads CASSLQGPVGQYL.

The sample holds a few counts of this clonotype. The chain has TRBV11-2 and TRBJ1-1; maybe TRBD1 (6 bases). This CDR3 spans 13 amino acids. Germline V CDR1 and CDR2: SGHAT, FQNNGV. V shed 2 bases and J shed 11 bases, with 15 bases lying between them. CDR3 nucleotides: TGTGCCAGCAGCTTACATACAGGGTATAATGCTTTCTTT. Amino acid sequence: CASSLHTGYNAFF.